Only a few counts were recorded for the clone carrying this T cell receptor beta chain. The data were taken from a study of blood T cell repertoires in COVID-19. V was pared by 6 bases and J by 4 bases, with 9 bases between. This CDR3 region has 12 residues. In germline, CDR1 is MNHEY, CDR2 SVGAGI. Under the authors' procedure: Estimates of nucleated cell counts were drawn from the amplification of reference gene primers. TCRdb's copy holds only in-frame clones and misses some; the assay was immunoSEQ multiplex PCR. The DNA was the basis for D and trimming; V, J and clone size are from that table. Of about 190,000 clones listed, about four fifths are singletons.

This sequence was found in a woman between 40 and 55 years old with acute or convalescent COVID-19. Specimen: peripheral blood. The rearrangement uses TRBV6-5 and TRBJ2-5; D perhaps matches TRBD2 (6 bases). The CDR3 region is CASRGLPETQYF. Written as DNA, the CDR3 is TGTGCCAGCAGGGGACTTCCAGAGACCCAGTACTTC.